Here is one T cell receptor beta chain with its context. In this sample, this clone turned up a few times. Which antigen it targets is not known. Per-base quality was not reported, and no clone a single base away is much larger than it. This specimen belongs to a study of beta chain features in type 1 diabetes (dated by TCRdb to the late 2010s). About the study as a whole: Patients and healthy donors did not differ in mean age, gender distribution, total cell number or subset yield. A total of 107,917,701 sorted cells were examined across all samples, and RNA yield correlated strongly with the number of cells per subset. Whereas all 28 donors provided naive and central memory subsets, regulatory and stem cell-like memory subsets were isolated from just 8 patients and roughly 8 healthy donors. In the study, recently diagnosed type 1 diabetes patients and matched healthy donors were compared on the TCRB repertoires of their sorted circulating CD4+ T cell subsets. General conclusions and limits of the study: Patients with type 1 diabetes made fewer insertions and deleted more nucleotides at VDJ recombination sites, implying thymic rearrangement abnormalities. HLA sub-analyses involved small numbers of individuals, so any influence of HLA type on TCRB rearrangement remained unresolved. Naive, central memory and regulatory TCRB repertoires appeared more similar among patients than among healthy donors. Because cDNA was sequenced instead of genomic DNA, activated cells with high expression could be over-represented, although the groups did not differ in activation or CD3 levels. PCR may preferentially amplify shorter templates, but because patient and control samples were amplified and corrected together, any resulting skew would affect both groups equally. In all four CD4+ subsets, TCRB CDR3 length was moderately but significantly shorter in type 1 diabetes patients.

From cysteine to phenylalanine, the CDR3 is 15 amino acids long. Only the CDR3 DNA is retained, 45 bases long and in frame from the first base. Via the germline V gene, CDR1 is LGHNA and CDR2 YSLEER. V is pared back by 0 bases and J by 2 bases, with 7 bases lying between the germline termini. The entire isolated RNA was reverse transcribed using the High Capacity cDNA Reverse Transcription Kit, and thus expressed TCRB transcripts were sequenced. Deep immunoSEQ sequencing was applied to naive, central memory and regulatory T cell samples, giving an average of approximately 3.8 million total reads per sample. After sorted cells were lysed in RLT buffer, RNA was extracted with DNase-treated RNeasy Micro or Mini kits, with the choice depending on cell number. To prevent cross-contamination, each cell subset was processed individually, whereas patient and healthy donor samples were processed jointly. The immunoSEQ multiplex PCR was used to amplify TCRB sequences from cDNA, generating 87-bp fragments that spanned the CDR3 region. Sequencing of the amplicons was done on the Illumina HiSeq platform. The authors' pipeline ran thus. PCR bias was corrected computationally using synthetic template baselines, and reads within Hamming distance 2 were collapsed, with unmergeable singletons discarded. Reads were aligned against IMGT to assign V, D and J genes, CDR3 length and insertions or deletions at six rearrangement sites. Within each subset, clonotype counts were normalized to sorted cell number, and only after that were true diversity and Gini coefficients computed with the tcR R package. The overlap coefficient, calculated on TCRB nucleotide sequences, was used to measure repertoire sharing. Out-of-frame TCRB sequences from naive cells were analyzed to stand in for the pre-selection repertoire. TCRdb's version of the immuneACCESS table is confined to in-frame rearrangements and falls short of the full clone set. An unresolved V gene accounts for under half of the shortfall where checked; the remainder is of unknown origin. The DNA was the basis for D and trimming; V, J and clone size are from that table. The sample contains under 500,000 clones, 30% of them found a single time. Of the sample, roughly 0.066% falls within the top ten clones.

Each donor gave one peripheral blood draw, averaging roughly 120 mL, which was collected into heparinised tubes. Naive, central memory, regulatory and stem cell-like memory CD4+ T cells were sorted on a BD FACSAria II using a panel including CD45RO, CCR7, CD25, CD127, CD95 and CD27. All sorted populations exceeded 95% purity. PBMCs were isolated right away by Lymphoprep density gradient centrifugation and were stained directly, without culture. To minimize batch effects, samples were stained and sorted in pairs, one healthy donor with one patient per experiment. The rearrangement joined TRBV4-3 to TRBJ1-4; no D segment can be confidently identified. Sequencing used naive CD4+ T cells from blood. Reading the label with the study, this specimen's cell subset or site is: true naive CD4+ T cells. The sequence came from a man aged 18-30 years in good health. The DNA sequence reads TGCGCCAGCAGCCAAGAATCCGTCACTAATGAAAAACTGTTTTTT. This encodes CASSQESVTNEKLFF.